The T cell receptor (beta chain) described here comes from a study of shared clonotypes between healthy human individuals. To note about this clone: Its specificity is not known.

Repertoires were generated with immunoSEQ multiplex PCR, while TCRdb's copy carries only in-frame clones and drops some. The profile shows about a million clones, approximately 80% of them singletons. Notes on the study in general: Non-shared clonotypes were found to have lower generation probabilities than the clonotypes that were shared by all four of the sorted-subset donors.

This CDR3 comprises 13 residues. V lost 10 bases to trimming and J lost 5 bases, with 17 bases between them. This receptor was taken from a man between 18 and 29 years old in good health. Source material: memory CD4+ T cells sorted from blood. Subset here: CD45RA-negative fraction. This rearrangement joins TRBV6-7 to TRBJ2-5; D remains unclear. TRBV6-7 is noted as an ORF with a role that remains uncertain. The CDR3 region is CANKPPNRETQYF. DNA for the CDR3: TGTGCCAACAAGCCTCCGAACCGGGAGACCCAGTACTTC.